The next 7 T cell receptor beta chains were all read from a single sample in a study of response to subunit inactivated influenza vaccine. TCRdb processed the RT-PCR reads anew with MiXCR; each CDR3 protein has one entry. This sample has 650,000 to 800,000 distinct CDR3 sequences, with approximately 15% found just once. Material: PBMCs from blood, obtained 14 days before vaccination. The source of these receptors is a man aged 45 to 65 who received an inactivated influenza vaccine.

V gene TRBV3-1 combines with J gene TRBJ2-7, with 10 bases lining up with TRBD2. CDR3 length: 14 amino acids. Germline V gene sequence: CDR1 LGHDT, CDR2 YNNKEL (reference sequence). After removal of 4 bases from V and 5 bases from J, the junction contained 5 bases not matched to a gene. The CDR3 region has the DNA TGTGCCAGCAGCCCCCCTAGCGGGAGTGACGAGCAGTACTTC. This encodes CASSPPSGSDEQYF.

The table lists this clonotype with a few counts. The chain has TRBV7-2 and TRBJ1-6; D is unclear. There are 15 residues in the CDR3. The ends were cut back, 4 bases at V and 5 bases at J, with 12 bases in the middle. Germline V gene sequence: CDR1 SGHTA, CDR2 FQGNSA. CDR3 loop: CASSWTTANNSPLHF. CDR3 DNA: TGTGCCAGCAGCTGGACTACAGCAAATAATTCACCCCTCCACTTT.

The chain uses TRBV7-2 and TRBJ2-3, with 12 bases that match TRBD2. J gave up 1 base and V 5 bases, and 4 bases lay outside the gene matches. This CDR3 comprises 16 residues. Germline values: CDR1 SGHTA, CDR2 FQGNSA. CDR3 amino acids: CASSARLAGGTDTQYF. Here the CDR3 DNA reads TGTGCCAGCAGCGCCCGACTAGCGGGAGGCACAGATACGCAGTATTTT.

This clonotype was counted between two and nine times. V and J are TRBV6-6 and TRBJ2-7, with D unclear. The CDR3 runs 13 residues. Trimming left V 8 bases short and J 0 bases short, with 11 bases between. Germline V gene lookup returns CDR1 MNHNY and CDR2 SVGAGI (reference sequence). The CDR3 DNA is TGTGCCAGCGTCTTGGTACCCTCCTACGAGCAGTACTTC. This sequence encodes CASVLVPSYEQYF.

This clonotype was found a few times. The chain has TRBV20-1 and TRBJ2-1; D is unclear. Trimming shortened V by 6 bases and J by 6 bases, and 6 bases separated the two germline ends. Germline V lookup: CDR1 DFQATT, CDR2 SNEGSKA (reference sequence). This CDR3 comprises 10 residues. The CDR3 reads CSALGNEQFF. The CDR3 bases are TGCAGTGCCCTAGGCAATGAGCAGTTCTTC.

The CDR3 loop reads CSVLAGGSYEQYF. CDR3 DNA: TGCAGTGTCCTAGCGGGGGGTTCCTACGAGCAGTACTTC. The chain joins TRBV20-1 to TRBJ2-7, with 11 bases that match TRBD2. CDR1 is DFQATT and CDR2 is SNEGSKA in the germline V gene (reference sequence). V was pared by 7 bases and J by 1 base, with 3 bases of the junction left unmatched. The CDR3 length is 13 residues.

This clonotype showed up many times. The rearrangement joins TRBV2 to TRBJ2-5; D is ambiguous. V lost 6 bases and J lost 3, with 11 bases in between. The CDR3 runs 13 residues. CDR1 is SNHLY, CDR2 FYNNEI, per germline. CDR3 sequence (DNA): TGTGCCAGCAGGATAAACCATAAAGAGACCCAGTACTTC. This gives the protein CASRINHKETQYF.